This TCR beta chain was recovered during a study of CXCR3-negative and CXCR3-positive naive CD8 T cells. Study conclusions and caveats: The study found comparably high diversity in both naive subsets and much lower diversity in memory CD8+ cells. Unlike memory cells, which differed, naive CXCR3-negative and CXCR3-positive cells had similar TRBV-TRBJ usage.

Details on this clonotype: The antigen remains unidentified.

The libraries of TRB cDNA were prepared using 5' RACE with UMI labels. TCRdb processed the 5' RACE reads again and assigns one entry to each CDR3 protein, with no DNA. Its clone listing holds tens of thousands of distinct CDR3 sequences. The sequenced sample consisted of naive CXCR3- CD8+ T cells from blood. Stated subset: CD45RO-CCR7+CD27+CD95- naive CD8+ T cells lacking CXCR3 (TNR3-). This TCR derives from a human donor in good health. Some clones in this sample may be carry-over from other donors' samples.

The CDR3: CASSLWGLNTEAFF. The genes are TRBV5-1 and TRBJ1-1; TCRdb lists TRBD1, though no DNA is available to test this call. CDR3 length: 14 amino acids. Germline-derived CDR1 and CDR2 are SGHRS and YFSETQ.